This T cell receptor (beta chain) stems from a study of OX40 agonist ivuxolimab in advanced cancers. The CDR3 length is 16 residues. Germline-derived CDR1 and CDR2 are SGHTA and FQGNSA. Trimming took 1 base from V and 2 from J; bases not matched to a gene: 4. This clone was observed a single time. The method was immunoSEQ multiplex PCR; TCRdb's version includes in-frame clones alone and lacks a portion of them. This repertoire shows roughly 50,000 clones, roughly 84% found once; its top ten account for about 1%. The clonotype was recovered from an adult with an advanced solid tumor such as melanoma, head and neck, liver or kidney cancer. Specimen: CD4+ or CD8+ T cells sorted from blood, collected in a trial of the OX40 agonist ivuxolimab. This chain joins TRBV7-2 and TRBJ2-5; 10 bases agree with TRBD2. The CDR3 region is CASSLVPSGGQETQYF. The CDR3 nucleotides are TGTGCCAGCAGCTTAGTGCCTAGCGGGGGACAAGAGACCCAGTACTTC.